The table lists the clone carrying this TCR beta chain with a count of one. This sample stems from a study of shared T cell receptors in the human thymus. This CDR3 region has 16 residues. V shed 3 bases, J shed 1 base, and the junction held 4 bases outside the gene matches. Germline loops: CDR1 LGHNA, CDR2 YSLEER. Profiling relied on immunoSEQ multiplex PCR, and the TCRdb table lists in-frame clones only, not all of them. The repertoire holds tens of thousands of clones, 90% to 95% seen once, with roughly 0.033% in the top ten. The TCR comes from a human donor. Material for sequencing was thymocytes. The chain uses TRBV4-3 and TRBJ2-3, with 10 positions matching TRBD1. CDR3 residues: CASSHAGTGGTDTQYF. The CDR3 DNA reads TGCGCCAGCAGCCACGCCGGGACAGGGGGCACAGATACGCAGTATTTT.